One sample yielded the 20 T cell receptor beta chains listed below, sequenced in a study of response to subunit inactivated influenza vaccine. TCRdb re-called the RT-PCR reads through MiXCR, storing one row per CDR3 protein. Of 500,000 or so distinct CDR3 sequences in the sample, roughly 11% were seen once. Material: PBMCs from blood, obtained roughly 46 days after vaccination. The receptors were gathered from a man aged 50 to 60 who received an inactivated influenza vaccine.

This sequence joins TRBV20-1 and TRBJ2-7, with unresolved D. CDR3 length: 15 amino acids. Per germline, CDR1 DFQATT and CDR2 SNEGSKA (reference sequence). Trimming took off 3 bases at V and 0 bases at J, with 15 bases between the two ends. The CDR3 spells CSASPPQSVSYEQYF. The CDR3 region has the DNA TGCAGTGCTAGTCCCCCCCAGAGCGTCTCCTACGAGCAGTACTTC.

V and J are TRBV2 and TRBJ2-1; 12 nucleotides align to TRBD2. V shed 6 bases and J 3 bases; nucleotides not matched to a gene: 3. Germline CDR1 is SNHLY and CDR2 is FYNNEI. The CDR3 contains 15 residues. The chain's CDR3 is CASRTLAGGYNEQFF. CDR3 DNA: TGTGCCAGCAGGACACTAGCGGGAGGCTACAATGAGCAGTTCTTC. The whole variable domain, remainder taken from reference TRBV2 and TRBJ2-1, is EPEVTQTPSHQVTQMGQEVILRCVPISNHLYFYWYRQILGQKVEFLVSFYNNEISEKSEIFDDQFSVERPDGSNFTLKIRSTKLEDSAMYFCASRTLAGGYNEQFFGPGTRLTVL.

This clonotype was detected ten times or more. The chain carries TRBV12-3 or TRBV12-4 and TRBJ2-7; 7 bases agree with TRBD1. This CDR3 is 14 amino acids long. V shed 3 bases, J shed 2 bases, and the junction held 4 bases outside the gene matches. CDR3 sequence: CASSFNRGPYEQYF. Here the CDR3 DNA reads TGTGCCAGCAGTTTTAACAGGGGCCCCTACGAGCAGTACTTC.

This clonotype has ten or more counts. This chain connects TRBV29-1 to TRBJ2-5, with D possibly matching TRBD1 (7 bases). V was clipped by 5 bases and J by 5 bases, with 18 bases between them. This CDR3 is built from 14 residues. Looked up from germline, CDR1 is SQVTM and CDR2 is ANQGSEA. The CDR3 region is CSVQPSGGGETQYF. In nucleotides, the CDR3 is TGCAGCGTTCAGCCGTCAGGGGGAGGTGAGACCCAGTACTTC. The full variable domain, completed using reference TRBV29-1 and TRBJ2-5, is SAVISQKPSRDICQRGTSLTIQCQVDSQVTMMFWYRQQPGQSLTLIATANQGSEATYESGFVIDKFPISRPNLTFSTLTVSNMSPEDSSIYLCSVQPSGGGETQYFGPGTRLLVL.

This clonotype was seen repeatedly, ten times or more. The rearrangement links TRBV5-1 to TRBJ1-1; 7 bases align to TRBD1. Trimming at V came to 5 bases and at J to 0 bases, leaving 13 bases not matched to a gene. The germline V gene has CDR1 SGHRS and CDR2 YFSETQ. The CDR3 has 17 residues. The CDR3 region is CASSSTGTAFLNTEAFF. Here the CDR3 DNA reads TGCGCCAGCAGTAGTACCGGGACAGCCTTTTTGAACACTGAAGCTTTCTTT.

The gene calls are TRBV7-8 and TRBJ2-7, with no clear D. CDR3 size: 15 residues. V lost 2 bases and J 4 bases, leaving 15 bases between the germline ends. Germline V gene lookup returns CDR1 SGHVS and CDR2 FQNEAQ. This CDR3 is CASSLLSYGSYEQYF. Written as DNA, the CDR3 is TGTGCCAGCAGCTTACTTAGTTATGGTTCATACGAGCAGTACTTC.

In this sample, this clonotype turned up a few times. CDR3 loop: CASSSFGQSTDTQYF. Written as DNA, the CDR3 is TGTGCCAGCAGCTCTTTCGGACAGTCAACAGATACGCAGTATTTT. The chain couples TRBV7-2 to TRBJ2-3, with D perhaps matching TRBD1 (6 bases). V lost 4 bases to trimming and J lost 3 bases, with 14 bases between them. The germline CDR1 and CDR2 sequences are SGHTA and FQGNSA. The CDR3 is made up of 15 amino acids.

The chain has TRBV6-1 and TRBJ2-1, with TRBD2 matching over 16 bases. From germline, CDR1 is MNHNS and CDR2 SASEGT. V lost 6 bases, J lost 9 bases, and 5 bases stayed unmatched. The CDR3 consists of 15 residues. CDR3 sequence: CASRGGLAGGREQFF. The CDR3 DNA reads as TGTGCCAGCAGGGGGGGACTAGCGGGGGGGCGTGAGCAGTTCTTC.

The table lists this clonotype with many counts. The chain links TRBV5-5 to TRBJ2-2; 8 bases align to TRBD1. This CDR3 is built from 16 residues. Germline trimming cut 4 bases from V and 1 base from J; bases unmatched to any gene: 6. The germline CDR1 and CDR2 sequences are SGHKS and YYEKEE (reference sequence). CDR3 region: CASSTGQALNTGELFF. The CDR3 nucleotides are TGTGCCAGCAGCACGGGACAGGCACTGAACACCGGGGAGCTGTTTTTT.

This clonotype was seen more than once but under ten times. The gene calls are TRBV7-8 and TRBJ1-2; TRBD1 aligns across 9 bases. V lost 5 bases to trimming and J lost 4 bases; unmatched junction nucleotides: 5. Germline V lookup: CDR1 SGHVS, CDR2 FQNEAQ. The CDR3 loop spans 14 amino acids. The CDR3 is CASSQRTGVYGYTF. Here the CDR3 DNA reads TGTGCCAGCAGCCAACGGACAGGGGTCTATGGCTACACCTTC.

V usage is TRBV7-9 and J usage is TRBJ2-7; TRBD1 agrees at 9 bases. CDR1 and CDR2 from the germline V gene are SEHNR and FQNEAQ (reference sequence). Trimming cost V 2 bases and J 6 bases; bases outside gene matches: 8. The CDR3 spans 15 residues. CDR3 in DNA: TGTGCCAGCAGCTTACCCGGGACAGGGTACTTCGAGCAGTACTTC. Translation: CASSLPGTGYFEQYF.

CDR3 sequence reads: CATTHPTGRYEQYF. As DNA, the CDR3 is TGTGCCACCACCCACCCGACAGGTAGATACGAGCAGTACTTC. The rearrangement links TRBV6-2 or TRBV6-3 to TRBJ2-7; possibly TRBD1 for D (6 bases). Deletions cut 10 bases from V and 4 bases from J, with 20 bases between. Germline V lookup: CDR1 MNHEY, CDR2 SVGEGT. The CDR3 is 14 amino acids.

The J gene is TRBJ1-2, the V gene TRBV7-2; no firm D call. Germline CDR1 and CDR2: SGHTA and FQGNSA. The ends were cut back, 3 bases at V and 1 base at J, with 12 bases in the middle. The CDR3 contains 15 residues. CDR3 in DNA: TGTGCCAGCAGCTTGTCGCCAGGAAATAACTATGGCTACACCTTC. This sequence encodes CASSLSPGNNYGYTF.

With respect to this clonotype: One base away lies a much larger clone, so this may be a sequencing read error. V usage is TRBV29-1 and J usage is TRBJ2-7; a weak D match, TRBD2 (6 bases). CDR3 length: 14 amino acids. Germline loops: CDR1 SQVTM, CDR2 ANQGSEA. The CDR3 region has the DNA TGCAGTATAAAGCTGGAGGGCCTGCCCTACGAGCAGTACTTC. Translated: CSIKLEGLPYEQYF.

This clonotype showed up just a few times. This chain links TRBV29-1 with TRBJ2-1, with a tentative D call TRBD1 (6 bases). V lost 5 bases and J 6 bases, leaving 17 bases between the germline ends. Germline V gene data show CDR1 as SQVTM and CDR2 as ANQGSEA. This CDR3 is 14 amino acids long. CDR3 protein: CSVKPPPGANEQFF. As DNA, the CDR3 is TGCAGCGTTAAACCACCCCCAGGGGCCAATGAGCAGTTCTTC.

This clonotype was detected only a few times. The chain couples TRBV12-3 or TRBV12-4 to TRBJ1-2, with D perhaps TRBD1 (5 bases). Trimming left V 6 bases short and J 4 bases short, with 9 bases between. The CDR3 is made up of 12 amino acids. The CDR3 DNA sequence: TGTGCCAGCAGACCCGGGGGCTATGGCTACACCTTC. It translates to CASRPGGYGYTF.

This clonotype was observed many times. The chain carries TRBV3-1 and TRBJ1-5, with D possibly TRBD1 on 5 matching bases. This CDR3 region has 15 residues. CDR1 and CDR2 from the germline V gene are LGHDT and YNNKEL (reference sequence). The V gene lost 1 base and the J gene lost 5 bases, with 12 bases spanning the gap. The chain's CDR3 is CASSQGAGTYQPQHF. As DNA, the CDR3 is TGTGCCAGCAGCCAAGGGGCAGGGACCTATCAGCCCCAGCATTTT.

This clonotype was found a few times. This chain connects TRBV20-1 to TRBJ2-7, with 8 nucleotides matching TRBD2. CDR3 length equals 13 residues. With 7 bases clipped from V and 5 bases from J, the junction kept 10 bases outside the gene matches. Germline V CDR1 and CDR2: DFQATT, SNEGSKA (reference sequence). CDR3 region: CSVRGAGGDEQYF. The CDR3 nucleotides read TGCAGTGTCCGGGGGGCGGGGGGAGACGAGCAGTACTTC.

At least ten counts were recorded for this clonotype. The rearrangement links TRBV4-2 to TRBJ2-7; D is unresolved. In germline, CDR1 is LGHNA, CDR2 YNFKEQ. Trimming pared 0 bases from V and 4 bases from J, leaving 13 bases between. The CDR3 is made up of 15 amino acids. CDR3 loop: CASSQDRRSRYEQYF. The DNA for the CDR3 is TGTGCCAGCAGCCAAGATCGACGGAGCCGGTACGAGCAGTACTTC.

The table lists this clonotype with many counts. This chain links TRBV20-1 with TRBJ2-5; 8 bases are a match to TRBD1. Germline V lookup: CDR1 DFQATT, CDR2 SNEGSKA (reference sequence). V gave up 4 bases and J gave up 5 bases; unmatched junction bases: 3. This CDR3 contains 12 residues. The CDR3 loop reads CSAKDRVETQYF. Written as DNA, the CDR3 is TGCAGTGCTAAGGACAGGGTGGAGACCCAGTACTTC.